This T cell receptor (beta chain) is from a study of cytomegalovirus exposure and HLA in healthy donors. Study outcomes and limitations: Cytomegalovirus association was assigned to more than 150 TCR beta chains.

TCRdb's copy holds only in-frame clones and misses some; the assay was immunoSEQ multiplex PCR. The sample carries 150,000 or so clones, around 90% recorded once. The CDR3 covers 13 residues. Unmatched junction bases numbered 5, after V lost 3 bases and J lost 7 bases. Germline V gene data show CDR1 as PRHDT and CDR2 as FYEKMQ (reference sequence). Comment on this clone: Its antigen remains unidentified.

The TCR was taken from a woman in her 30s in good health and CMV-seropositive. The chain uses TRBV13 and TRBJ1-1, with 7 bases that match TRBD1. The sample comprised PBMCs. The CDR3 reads CASSFRQGVEAFF. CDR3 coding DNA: TGTGCCAGCAGCTTCCGGCAGGGGGTTGAAGCTTTCTTT.